This is a list of T cell receptor beta chains from one sample in a study of chemoradiotherapy in HPV16-positive cancers. The data were produced by immunoSEQ multiplex PCR, yet TCRdb's version contains in-frame clones alone and is incomplete. Of around 13,000 clones listed, 70% to 80% are singletons. The sample here was taken from a patient who underwent chemoradiotherapy. These receptors came from a human donor with HPV-associated anogenital cancer. The CDR3 runs from the conserved cysteine through the conserved F or W. A D gene is named only where the DNA matches it firmly. The size of a clone is reported for some rows only, either as once, few or many, or as a class for expanded clones.

d_call	v_call	clone_size	j_call	cdr3_aa	cdr3_nt
TRBD2	TRBV7-6	.	TRBJ2-3	CASSPTSGLTDTQYF	TGTGCCAGCAGCCCCACTAGCGGCCTCACAGATACGCAGTATTTT
.	TRBV7-8	.	TRBJ1-1	CASSLTPAGVGGTEAFF	TGTGCCAGCAGCTTGACCCCTGCAGGGGTGGGGGGCACTGAAGCTTTCTTT
.	TRBV19	few	TRBJ1-1	CASSMGGEAFF	TGTGCCAGTAGTATGGGGGGTGAAGCTTTCTTT
TRBD2	TRBV7-3	once	TRBJ2-1	CASSSASGGAYNEQFF	TGTGCCAGCAGCTCCGCTAGCGGGGGAGCCTACAATGAGCAGTTCTTC
TRBD2	TRBV15	.	TRBJ2-1	CATSRGRHGLAGNSGFNEQFF	TGTGCCACCAGCAGAGGAAGACACGGACTAGCGGGGAACTCCGGGTTCAATGAGCAGTTCTTC
.	TRBV19	few	TRBJ2-2	CASNRPPSGTGELFF	TGTGCCAGTAATCGGCCGCCTTCAGGCACCGGGGAGCTGTTTTTT
TRBD1	TRBV6-1	.	TRBJ1-6	CASSFWDRGSSPLHF	TGTGCCAGCAGTTTCTGGGACAGAGGTAGTTCACCCCTCCACTTT
.	TRBV25-1	.	TRBJ1-1	CASSEITGNGQANTEAFF	TGTGCCAGCAGTGAAATCACGGGGAATGGCCAGGCGAACACTGAAGCTTTCTTT
.	TRBV7-9	few	TRBJ1-1	CASRDRGRTEAFF	TGTGCCAGCAGGGATAGGGGCCGGACTGAAGCTTTCTTT
TRBD1	TRBV5-5	.	TRBJ1-4	CASSKGQGLEKLFF	TGTGCCAGCAGCAAAGGACAGGGGCTAGAAAAACTGTTTTTT
.	TRBV11-2	.	TRBJ2-7	CASSSTRSYEQYF	TGTGCCAGCAGCTCCACTAGAAGCTACGAGCAGTACTTC
.	TRBV11-3	.	TRBJ2-2	CASSLDQGLSNTGELFF	TGTGCCAGCAGCTTAGATCAGGGGCTGTCGAACACCGGGGAGCTGTTTTTT
.	TRBV16	.	TRBJ2-3	CASSPPRNRAKQDTQYF	TGTGCCAGCAGCCCTCCCCGGAACAGGGCCAAGCAAGATACGCAGTATTTT
TRBD1	TRBV2	.	TRBJ1-2	CASSGTRDSYGYTF	TGTGCCAGCAGCGGCACCCGGGACAGTTATGGCTACACCTTC
TRBD2	TRBV28	.	TRBJ2-1	CASYSGLAGAKQFF	TGTGCCAGCTATTCGGGACTAGCGGGGGCCAAGCAGTTCTTC
TRBD1	TRBV7-2	.	TRBJ1-2	CASSLANRGGDGYTF	TGTGCCAGCAGCTTAGCGAACAGGGGCGGCGATGGCTACACCTTC
.	TRBV9	once	TRBJ2-5	CASSVGSSGGQETQYF	TGTGCCAGCAGCGTAGGGTCGAGTGGGGGTCAAGAGACCCAGTACTTC
.	TRBV7-9	few	TRBJ1-4	CASSTSGFNEKLFF	TGTGCCAGCAGCACATCAGGGTTTAATGAAAAACTGTTTTTT
TRBD2	TRBV5-6	.	TRBJ2-7	CASSLVAGGTYEQYF	TGTGCCAGCAGCTTGGTTGCGGGGGGGACCTACGAGCAGTACTTC
TRBD2	TRBV7-9	.	TRBJ2-1	CASSTSGGENNEQFF	TGTGCCAGCAGCACGAGCGGGGGGGAAAACAATGAGCAGTTCTTC
.	TRBV19	.	TRBJ1-5	CASSISGTHRTNSNQPQHF	TGTGCCAGTAGTATTTCAGGGACACACCGAACAAATAGCAATCAGCCCCAGCATTTT
.	TRBV4-3	.	TRBJ2-3	CASSPGQGLDTQYF	TGCGCCAGCAGCCCGGGCCAGGGACTAGATACGCAGTATTTT
.	TRBV2	few	TRBJ1-5	CASSEQFNQPQHF	TGTGCCAGCAGTGAACAGTTCAATCAGCCCCAGCATTTT
TRBD2	TRBV11-1	.	TRBJ2-2	CASSQWGGANTGELFF	TGTGCCAGCAGCCAATGGGGGGGTGCCAACACCGGGGAGCTGTTTTTT
.	TRBV7-9	.	TRBJ1-2	CASSPSSYGYTF	TGTGCCAGCAGCCCCTCATCCTATGGCTACACCTTC
.	TRBV13	.	TRBJ2-3	CASSLGGTDTQYF	TGTGCCAGCAGCTTAGGGGGTACAGATACGCAGTATTTT
.	TRBV4-2	.	TRBJ1-2	CASSQDLRLEGSNYGYTF	TGTGCCAGCAGCCAAGATCTGAGGCTGGAGGGGAGTAACTATGGCTACACCTTC
TRBD1	TRBV4-2	few	TRBJ2-7	CASSLNRGPLEQYF	TGTGCCAGCAGCCTTAACAGGGGCCCCCTCGAGCAGTACTTC
.	TRBV29-1	.	TRBJ1-2	CSVVSQRVVTYGYTF	TGCAGCGTTGTATCTCAAAGGGTCGTGACTTATGGCTACACCTTC
.	TRBV7-4	.	TRBJ2-1	CASSFLGGWYNEQFF	TGTGCCAGCAGCTTTTTGGGAGGTTGGTACAATGAGCAGTTCTTC
.	TRBV29-1	.	TRBJ2-3	CSVGVGDTQYF	TGCAGCGTTGGGGTAGGAGATACGCAGTATTTT
.	TRBV25-1	.	TRBJ1-1	CASSEFDRSNTEAFF	TGTGCCAGCAGTGAATTCGACAGGTCGAACACTGAAGCTTTCTTT
.	TRBV4-1	.	TRBJ1-2	CASSQEEGANVGGYTF	TGCGCCAGCAGCCAAGAAGAAGGGGCCAATGTGGGCGGCTACACCTTC